This T cell receptor beta chain was identified in a study of monozygotic twins with cystic fibrosis. The assay was immunoSEQ multiplex PCR, and TCRdb's table has in-frame clones only and misses some. This table holds about 36,000 clones, over 75% found once. Study observations and caveats: Monozygotic CF twins shared more identical nucleotide clonotypes than unrelated patients. Low clonality (median around 0.0095) suggested a mostly naive repertoire. J usage was most co-twin-similar in 8 of 16 pairs, V in 13.

Germline CDR1 and CDR2: SGHRS and YFSETQ. The V and J ends lost 0 bases and 7 bases respectively, with 13 bases between them. The CDR3 totals 14 residues. A word on this clone: The antigen is unknown.

This clonotype was sampled from a girl aged 2-10 years with cystic fibrosis. The chain has TRBV5-1 and TRBJ2-5; D possibly corresponds to TRBD1 (5 bases). What was sequenced was blood. The CDR3 DNA reads TGCGCCAGCAGCTTGGTTCGGGTTAGGGGGACCCAGTACTTC. Its protein product is CASSLVRVRGTQYF.